This TCR beta chain was captured by sequencing in a study of response to subunit inactivated influenza vaccine. TCRdb re-called the RT-PCR reads with MiXCR, one entry per CDR3 protein. The sample yields about 190,000 distinct CDR3 sequences, 13% to 15% seen once. V shed 1 base and J 2 bases; nucleotides not matched to a gene: 5. CDR1 and CDR2 (germline): SGHRS, YFSETQ. The CDR3 consists of 17 residues. The rearrangement links TRBV5-1 to TRBJ2-5; TRBD2 matches at 13 bases. The source was CD8+ T cells sorted from PBMCs, collected around 5 days after vaccination. The clonotype originates from a man in his fifties or sixties who received an inactivated influenza vaccine. The CDR3 DNA follows: TGCGCCAGCAGCTTGACTAGCGGGAGGGAAAAACAAGAGACCCAGTACTTC. It specifies CASSLTSGREKQETQYF. Variable domain in full (rest from reference TRBV5-1 and TRBJ2-5): KAGVTQTPRYLIKTRGQQVTLSCSPISGHRSVSWYQQTPGQGLQFLFEYFSETQRNKGNFPGRFSGRQFSNSRSEMNVSTLELGDSALYLCASSLTSGREKQETQYFGPGTRLLVL.